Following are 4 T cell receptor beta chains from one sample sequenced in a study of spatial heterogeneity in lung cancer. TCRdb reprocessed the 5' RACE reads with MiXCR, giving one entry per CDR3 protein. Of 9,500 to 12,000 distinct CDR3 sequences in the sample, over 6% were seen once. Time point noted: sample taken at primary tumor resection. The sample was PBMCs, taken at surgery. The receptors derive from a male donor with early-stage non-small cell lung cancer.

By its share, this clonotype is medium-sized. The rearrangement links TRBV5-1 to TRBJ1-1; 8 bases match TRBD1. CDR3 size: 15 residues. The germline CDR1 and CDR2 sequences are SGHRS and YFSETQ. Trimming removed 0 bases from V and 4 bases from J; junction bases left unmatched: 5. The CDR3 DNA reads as TGCGCCAGCAGCTTGGCCGCAGGGGGCACCACTGAAGCTTTCTTT. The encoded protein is CASSLAAGGTTEAFF.

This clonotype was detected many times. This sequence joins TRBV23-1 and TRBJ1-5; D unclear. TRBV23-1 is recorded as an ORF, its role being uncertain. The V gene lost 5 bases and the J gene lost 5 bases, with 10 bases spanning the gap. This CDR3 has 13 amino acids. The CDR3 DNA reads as TGCGCCAGCAGTGATATAGGAGATCAGCCCCAGCATTTT. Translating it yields CASSDIGDQPQHF.

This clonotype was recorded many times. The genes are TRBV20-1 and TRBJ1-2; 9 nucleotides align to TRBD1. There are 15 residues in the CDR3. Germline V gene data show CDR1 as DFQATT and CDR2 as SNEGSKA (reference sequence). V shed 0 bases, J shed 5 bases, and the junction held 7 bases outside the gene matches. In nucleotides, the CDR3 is TGCAGTGCTAGAGATACGGGACAGGGACCATATGGCTACACCTTC. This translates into CSARDTGQGPYGYTF.

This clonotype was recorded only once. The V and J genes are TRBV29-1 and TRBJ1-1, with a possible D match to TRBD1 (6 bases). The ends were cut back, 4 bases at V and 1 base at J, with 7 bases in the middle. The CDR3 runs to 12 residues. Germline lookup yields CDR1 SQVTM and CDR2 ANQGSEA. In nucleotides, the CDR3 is TGCAGCGTTGTGGGACAGAACACTGAAGCTTTCTTT. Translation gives CSVVGQNTEAFF.